A single TCR beta chain is shown here with its context. Its cognate antigen is unknown. The libraries of TRB cDNA were prepared using 5' RACE with UMI labels. TCRdb re-called the 5' RACE reads and gives one entry per CDR3 protein, without DNA. The sample includes some 150,000 distinct CDR3 sequences. The CDR3 extends over 14 amino acids. In germline, CDR1 is SQVTM, CDR2 ANQGSEA. These data are taken from a study of CXCR3-negative and CXCR3-positive naive CD8 T cells. Notes on the study in general: Researchers reported similar TRBV-TRBJ usage in naive CXCR3-negative and CXCR3-positive cells, though memory differed. CXCR3-negative naive cells had less hydrophobic TRB CDR3s than did CXCR3-positive naive cells.

The receptor was derived from a human donor in good health. Some clones in this sample may be carry-over from other donors' samples. The specimen sequenced was naive CXCR3+ CD8+ T cells from blood. Sample subset: CD45RO-CCR7+CD27+CD95- naive CD8+ T cells expressing CXCR3 (TNR3+). The J gene is TRBJ2-1, the V gene TRBV29-1; TCRdb's assignment of TRBD1 cannot be checked, as there is no DNA. CDR3 protein: CSVGGDSHYNEQFF.